A selection of T cell receptor beta chains follows, all from one sample in a study of blood T cell repertoires in COVID-19. Sequencing used immunoSEQ multiplex PCR; TCRdb keeps in-frame clones, though not all of them. This table has 350,000 to 550,000 clones, over 75% appearing once. Sample: PBMCs or T cells enriched from blood (not recorded which). Receptors were obtained from a young man who had recovered from COVID-19. The CDR3 runs from the conserved cysteine through the conserved F or W. The D gene is left open where the match is weak.

V gene	J gene	D gene	CDR3 protein
TRBV7-9	TRBJ2-1	NA	CASSLAARRGPYNEQFF
TRBV7-9	TRBJ1-2	NA	CASSLAEAGYTF
TRBV7-6	TRBJ1-4	NA	CASSFGGGGEKLFF
TRBV5-1	TRBJ2-1	TRBD2	CASSYSGTSGSNEQFF
TRBV28	TRBJ2-3	NA	CASSLATGVGGSDTQYF
TRBV28	TRBJ2-5	NA	CASSPPQGWETQYF
TRBV28	TRBJ2-7	NA	CASSRGTYEQYF
TRBV5-1	TRBJ2-1	TRBD1	CASSPGTGPNNEQFF
TRBV6-1	TRBJ1-5	TRBD1	CASSEGKTGAQPQHF
TRBV11-2	TRBJ2-5	TRBD1	CASSLGPGQGRETQYF
TRBV7-9	TRBJ2-5	TRBD1	CASSLTGQGRETQYF
TRBV7-9	TRBJ2-1	TRBD1	CASTGTGGKKSSYNEQFF
TRBV18	TRBJ2-7	TRBD2	CASSPGLAGVEQYF
TRBV19	TRBJ1-5	NA	CASSIFDGGSNQPQHF
TRBV28	TRBJ2-5	NA	CASSQTDLRETQYF
TRBV19	TRBJ2-7	TRBD1	CASSIDSGQTSYEQYF
TRBV28	TRBJ1-1	TRBD1	CASSFEDRVTEAFF
TRBV10-3	TRBJ1-1	NA	CAISRGGNTEAFF
TRBV19	TRBJ2-1	NA	CASSIAVNYNEQFF
TRBV5-4	TRBJ2-7	TRBD1	CASSLAPGQGDEQYF
TRBV28	TRBJ1-2	TRBD1	CASSRGQSYGYTF
TRBV5-6	TRBJ1-2	NA	CASSSQTGDYGYTF
TRBV5-1	TRBJ2-1	TRBD2	CASSLSLAGGDEQFF
TRBV5-8	TRBJ2-2	NA	CASKTRGTNTGELFF
TRBV4-2	TRBJ2-3	TRBD2	CASSQDRLAGGPFPDTQYF
TRBV28	TRBJ2-1	NA	CASSLTGFNEQFF
TRBV3-1/TRBV3-2	TRBJ2-1	TRBD1	CASSPGTGPGNEQFF
TRBV5-1	TRBJ1-1	NA	CASRLAFGTEAFF
TRBV20-1	TRBJ2-7	NA	CSASRDITYEQYF
TRBV2	TRBJ2-5	TRBD2	CASRHRAGDWGETQYF
TRBV14	TRBJ1-2	NA	CASSQDLMGRYGYTF
TRBV15	TRBJ2-7	NA	CATSRGRQGLSYEQYF
TRBV3-1/TRBV3-2	TRBJ1-2	NA	CASSDTGGSGYTF
TRBV5-1	TRBJ1-2	TRBD1	CASSSGTGAPTNYGYTF
TRBV11-2	TRBJ2-3	NA	CASSWSLDSQGDTQYF
TRBV7-3	TRBJ2-3	TRBD2	CASSFSAAGALYTDTQYF
TRBV29-1	TRBJ2-7	NA	CSARSGNSYEQYF
TRBV5-4	TRBJ2-5	TRBD2	CASSGTSGRETQYF
TRBV4-1	TRBJ1-3	NA	CASSQEAHSGNTIYF
TRBV27	TRBJ2-1	NA	CASSPYEGASYNEQFF
TRBV19	TRBJ1-2	TRBD1	CASSMDRVGYTF
TRBV5-8	TRBJ1-1	NA	CASSGEGHFEAFF
TRBV2	TRBJ2-7	NA	CASSESRGAYEQYF
TRBV4-1	TRBJ2-7	TRBD2	CASSTLTSGTSSYEQYF
TRBV6-5	TRBJ2-2	TRBD2	CAGQRGGTGELFF
TRBV27	TRBJ1-1	TRBD1	CASSRGGHTEAFF
TRBV24-1	TRBJ2-5	TRBD2	CATSEGGLAALGETQYF
TRBV14	TRBJ1-1	NA	CASSPGTNTEAFF
TRBV9	TRBJ2-3	TRBD2	CASSDPAGGTDTQYF
TRBV6-1	TRBJ1-2	TRBD1	CASSEAGQYWGYTF
TRBV15	TRBJ1-3	NA	CATSYSSGNTIYF
TRBV6-1	TRBJ1-6	NA	CASSEASGWSPLHF
TRBV6-1	TRBJ2-1	NA	CASSERDFSYNEQFF
TRBV7-3	TRBJ2-1	TRBD2	CASSITPSGSYNEQFF
TRBV3-1/TRBV3-2	TRBJ1-4	TRBD1	CASRGTGRSEKLFF